Here is one T cell receptor beta chain with its context. Its specificity is unknown. In the PCR, 60 Vbeta and 13 Jbeta primers were used. Assay used: immunoSEQ multiplex PCR; TCRdb lists only in-frame clones, some missing. The sample has approximately 170,000 clones; around 80% are singletons. The data are from a study of cytomegalovirus exposure and HLA in healthy donors. Whole-study results and caveats: Indistinguishable V segments, including TRBV6-2 and TRBV6-3, were excluded.

From germline, CDR1 is ENHRY and CDR2 SYGVKD. The CDR3 loop spans 13 amino acids. The V end lost 3 bases, the J end lost 6 bases, and 11 bases lay between the germline ends. Sequenced: PBMCs. This clonotype was sampled from a human donor in good health. The chain links TRBV10-3 to TRBJ1-2; tentatively, D is TRBD1 (5 bases). CDR3 nucleotide sequence: TGTGCCATCAGTGAAACACAGGCTGATGGCTACACCTTC. Translated: CAISETQADGYTF.